The clone carrying this T cell receptor beta chain showed up just a few times. Antigen: not known. The data stem from a study of CD8 T cells in ankylosing spondylitis. Study results and caveats: In ankylosing spondylitis patients, matched synovial fluid reportedly showed significant enrichment of disease-linked clones. Seven or eight highly homologous variants formed a TCR beta motif that appeared characteristic of ankylosing spondylitis blood.

This CDR3 comprises 14 residues. V lost 0 bases to trimming and J lost 0 bases, with 3 bases between them. Germline V gene lookup returns CDR1 SGHRS and CDR2 YFSETQ. One entry per CDR3 protein results from TCRdb running MiXCR on the 5' RACE reads. This table holds 500,000 to 550,000 distinct CDR3 sequences, approximately 12% found once. The material sequenced was blood, either unsorted or a sorted T cell fraction (not recorded which). The clonotype was recovered from a male donor with ankylosing spondylitis. The chain employs TRBV5-1 and TRBJ1-4, with D hard to call. The CDR3 spells CASSLAPTNEKLFF. Written as DNA, the CDR3 is TGCGCCAGCAGCTTGGCACCAACTAATGAAAAACTGTTTTTT.